These 27 T cell receptor beta chains were sequenced from one sample in a study of cytomegalovirus exposure and HLA in healthy donors. Researchers ran the PCR with 60 Vbeta and 13 Jbeta primers. Sequencing used immunoSEQ multiplex PCR; TCRdb keeps in-frame clones, though not all of them. This table has 70,000 to 95,000 clones, about 85% appearing once. The sample consisted of PBMCs. The receptors come from a woman between 35 and 50 years old in good health and CMV-seropositive.

The chain couples TRBV28 to TRBJ2-5; weak D call: TRBD1 (6 bases). Germline V lookup: CDR1 MDHEN, CDR2 SYDVKM. The CDR3 has 17 residues. V was pared by 5 bases and J by 0 bases, with 19 bases between. CDR3: CASSHRAGAQDQETQYF. In DNA, the CDR3 is TGTGCCAGCAGTCATAGAGCAGGGGCCCAGGACCAAGAGACCCAGTACTTC.

The V call is TRBV11-3, the J call TRBJ2-2; D not resolved. The germline V gene encodes CDR1 SGHNT and CDR2 YENEEA. This CDR3 is 16 amino acids long. Trimming pared 2 bases from V and 6 bases from J, leaving 16 bases between. CDR3 sequence: CASSLSAALGPGELFF. The CDR3 DNA sequence: TGTGCCAGCAGCTTATCTGCGGCCTTGGGTCCCGGGGAGCTGTTTTTT.

This rearrangement joins TRBV18 to TRBJ1-5, with a possible D match to TRBD1 (6 bases). The germline V gene encodes CDR1 KGHSH and CDR2 LQKENI. V shed 0 bases and J shed 7 bases, with 10 bases lying between them. The CDR3 is made up of 14 amino acids. The CDR3 is CASSPPGGGQPQHF. The CDR3 nucleotides read TGTGCCAGCTCACCACCGGGGGGGGGCCAGCCCCAGCATTTT.

This clone was detected only a few times. This sequence joins TRBV5-1 and TRBJ1-4; no firm D call. V was trimmed by 3 bases and J by 2 bases, leaving 23 bases between them. Germline V gene sequence: CDR1 SGHRS, CDR2 YFSETQ. There are 19 residues in the CDR3. The CDR3 nucleotides are TGCGCCAGCAGCTCAGCCCGTACCGGCCTTGGAGGCACTAATGAAAAACTGTTTTTT. Translated: CASSSARTGLGGTNEKLFF.

The rearrangement joins TRBV6-5 to TRBJ2-7; 7 positions agree with TRBD1. Germline V lookup: CDR1 MNHEY, CDR2 SVGAGI. The length of the CDR3 is 13 residues. The V gene end was trimmed by 6 bases and the J gene end by 4 bases; junction bases not matched to a gene: 6. Here the CDR3 reads CASSPGTVYEQYF. The CDR3, as DNA: TGTGCCAGCAGCCCCGGGACAGTATACGAGCAGTACTTC.

This clone came up a few times. This chain connects TRBV7-9 to TRBJ1-1; D is unresolved. The ends were cut back, 2 bases at V and 4 bases at J, with 11 bases in the middle. From germline, CDR1 is SEHNR and CDR2 FQNEAQ (reference sequence). The CDR3 runs 14 residues. The CDR3 region is CASSLTGSRTEAFF. CDR3 sequence (DNA): TGTGCCAGCAGCTTAACGGGGTCGCGCACTGAAGCTTTCTTT.

The chain links TRBV27 to TRBJ2-7, with 8 bases lining up with TRBD2. CDR1 and CDR2 from the germline V gene are MNHEY and SMNVEV (reference sequence). The junction had 3 bases not matched to a gene; V was cut back by 6 bases and J by 2 bases. The CDR3 is 13 amino acids. The CDR3 sequence: CASRPGLAYEQYF. The CDR3 DNA sequence: TGTGCCAGCAGGCCGGGACTAGCCTACGAGCAGTACTTC.

The chain carries TRBV6-5 and TRBJ2-1, with D possibly being TRBD2 (5 bases). Trimming stripped 6 bases from V and 8 bases from J, with 11 bases between. In germline, CDR1 is MNHEY, CDR2 SVGAGI. This CDR3 has 12 amino acids. CDR3 DNA: TGTGCCAGCAGGTCTCGGCGGGATGAGCAGTTCTTC. It yields the protein CASRSRRDEQFF.

The genes are TRBV28 and TRBJ1-1; TRBD1 matches at 7 bases. The CDR3 is made up of 14 amino acids. Germline V gene sequence: CDR1 MDHEN, CDR2 SYDVKM. The trim removed 5 bases at V and 2 bases at J, leaving 5 bases unmatched. CDR3 sequence: CASSPGQVNTEAFF. The CDR3 nucleotides are TGTGCCAGCAGTCCAGGACAGGTTAACACTGAAGCTTTCTTT.

V is TRBV5-1 and J is TRBJ1-6, with 7 nucleotides matching TRBD1. CDR3 length equals 16 residues. With V trimmed by 4 bases and J by 6 bases, 10 bases remained unmatched. Germline-derived CDR1 and CDR2 are SGHRS and YFSETQ. The CDR3 nucleotides read TGCGCCAGCAGCATTACCACAGGGGCGGGTAATTCACCCCTCCACTTT. It yields the protein CASSITTGAGNSPLHF.

The table lists this clone with a count of one. The J gene is TRBJ2-5, the V gene TRBV30; 9 bases are shared with TRBD2. Germline V gene sequence: CDR1 GTSNPN, CDR2 SVGIG (reference sequence). With 2 bases clipped from V and 2 bases from J, the junction kept 9 bases outside the gene matches. There are 16 residues in the CDR3. The CDR3 bases are TGTGCCTGGAGTCCCCTAGCGGGAAGATCTCAAGAGACCCAGTACTTC. Protein product: CAWSPLAGRSQETQYF.

This clone was seen only a few times. This rearrangement joins TRBV11-2 to TRBJ2-7, with 9 bases that match TRBD2. The CDR3 extends over 16 amino acids. Losses at the gene ends were 5 bases for V and 1 base for J; bases not matched to a gene: 9. Germline loops: CDR1 SGHAT, CDR2 FQNNGV. The CDR3 here is CASSPLTSGSSYEQYF. DNA of the CDR3: TGTGCCAGCAGCCCTTTAACTAGCGGGTCTTCCTACGAGCAGTACTTC.

This clone was seen only a few times. The gene calls are TRBV5-1 and TRBJ2-1; 7 bases are shared with TRBD1. The CDR3 consists of 17 residues. Germline CDR1 reads SGHRS; CDR2 reads YFSETQ. Trimming removed 3 bases from V and 4 bases from J; junction bases left unmatched: 13. CDR3 region: CASSYTGVQGVYNEQFF. The DNA for the CDR3 is TGCGCCAGCAGCTACACAGGGGTCCAAGGGGTATACAATGAGCAGTTCTTC.

This clone was recorded only once. V is TRBV5-1 and J is TRBJ2-5; no clear D gene. This CDR3 has 14 residues. V was trimmed by 0 bases and J by 2 bases, leaving 8 bases between them. Germline V gene sequence: CDR1 SGHRS, CDR2 YFSETQ. The CDR3 coding sequence is TGCGCCAGCAGCTTGGGATTACAACAAGAGACCCAGTACTTC. The encoded protein is CASSLGLQQETQYF.

J is TRBJ2-5 and V is TRBV2; the D is unclear. CDR3 length: 14 amino acids. The germline gives CDR1 SNHLY, CDR2 FYNNEI. With 7 bases removed from V and 5 bases from J, the gap between germline ends came to 17 bases. CDR3 region: CASTFDKVRETQYF. In nucleotides, the CDR3 is TGTGCCAGCACCTTCGACAAAGTCAGGGAGACCCAGTACTTC. Complete variable domain (other parts from reference TRBV2 and TRBJ2-5): EPEVTQTPSHQVTQMGQEVILRCVPISNHLYFYWYRQILGQKVEFLVSFYNNEISEKSEIFDDQFSVERPDGSNFTLKIRSTKLEDSAMYFCASTFDKVRETQYFGPGTRLLVL.

The V call is TRBV7-8, the J call TRBJ1-1, with D maybe TRBD1 (6 bases). The germline V gene encodes CDR1 SGHVS and CDR2 FQNEAQ. The CDR3 length is 13 residues. The ends were cut back, 5 bases at V and 4 bases at J, with 11 bases in the middle. CDR3 loop: CASSLYRATEAFF. The CDR3 DNA is TGTGCCAGCAGCCTCTACAGGGCCACTGAAGCTTTCTTT.

This clone was seen only once. J is TRBJ1-1 and V is TRBV28; D gene ambiguous. V was shortened by 6 bases and J by 1 base, with 12 bases between the two germline ends. Germline V CDR1 and CDR2: MDHEN, SYDVKM. This CDR3 spans 14 amino acids. In nucleotides, the CDR3 is TGTGCCAGCAGAGTTGGGCCAACGAACACTGAAGCTTTCTTT. Amino acids: CASRVGPTNTEAFF.

The gene calls are TRBV6-5 and TRBJ1-1, with D perhaps matching TRBD1 (6 bases). V lost 4 bases and J 0 bases, leaving 12 bases between the germline ends. Looked up from germline, CDR1 is MNHEY and CDR2 is SVGAGI. This CDR3 has 15 residues. The CDR3 coding sequence is TGTGCCAGCAGTTTGACAGGAAACCTGAACACTGAAGCTTTCTTT. Protein product: CASSLTGNLNTEAFF.

This clone has just one count. The chain couples TRBV7-9 to TRBJ2-3; 10 bases align to TRBD2. Germline trimming cut 6 bases from V and 5 bases from J; bases unmatched to any gene: 8. This CDR3 spans 15 amino acids. In germline, CDR1 is SEHNR, CDR2 FQNEAQ (reference sequence). The CDR3 DNA reads TGTGCCAGCAGTCAGAGCGGGGGGGCCGAAGATACGCAGTATTTT. It encodes CASSQSGGAEDTQYF.

This clone was observed once. The chain is built from TRBV5-1 and TRBJ2-3; no clear D gene. Germline values: CDR1 SGHRS, CDR2 YFSETQ. CDR3 length: 12 residues. The ends were cut back, 4 bases at V and 5 bases at J, with 8 bases in the middle. The DNA for the CDR3 is TGCGCCAGCAGCCTTAGTGGAGATACGCAGTATTTT. This translates into CASSLSGDTQYF.

The gene calls are TRBV6-5 and TRBJ2-1, with 7 bases that match TRBD2. This CDR3 spans 16 amino acids. V shed 2 bases and J 2 bases; nucleotides not matched to a gene: 6. The germline V gene encodes CDR1 MNHEY and CDR2 SVGAGI. CDR3 nucleotides: TGTGCCAGCAGTTACGACACGGGGGGACCCTACAATGAGCAGTTCTTC. This sequence encodes CASSYDTGGPYNEQFF.

The sample holds one count of this clone. J is TRBJ2-7 and V is TRBV15; 11 bases are shared with TRBD1. The CDR3 contains 14 residues. Trimming removed 9 bases from V and 4 bases from J; junction bases left unmatched: 8. CDR1 and CDR2 from the germline V gene are LNHNV and YYDKDF (reference sequence). This CDR3 reads CATGPDRGRYEQYF. The CDR3 nucleotides read TGTGCCACGGGTCCGGACAGGGGGCGATACGAGCAGTACTTC.

The CDR3 here is CASSLVVQGPDTEAFF. Written as DNA, the CDR3 is TGCGCCAGCAGCTTGGTGGTCCAGGGTCCGGACACTGAAGCTTTCTTT. The chain links TRBV5-1 to TRBJ1-1; possibly TRBD1 for D (5 bases). The V end was cut by 0 bases, the J end by 3 bases, with 15 bases between. Germline V gene data show CDR1 as SGHRS and CDR2 as YFSETQ. The CDR3 spans 16 residues.

V is TRBV7-2 and J is TRBJ1-1; perhaps TRBD1 as D (5 bases). The CDR3 covers 14 residues. Germline-derived CDR1 and CDR2 are SGHTA and FQGNSA. The V gene lost 4 bases and the J gene lost 2 bases, with 11 bases spanning the gap. This CDR3 reads CASSSRGGNTEAFF. Written as DNA, the CDR3 is TGTGCCAGCAGCTCCCGGGGGGGTAACACTGAAGCTTTCTTT.

This clone was found a few times. The chain employs TRBV10-3 and TRBJ2-2; D is uncertain. The CDR3 totals 14 residues. From germline, CDR1 is ENHRY and CDR2 SYGVKD. V lost 5 bases, J lost 1 base, and 8 bases lay in between. The CDR3 nucleotides are TGTGCCATCAGTCGAGGCGGGAACACCGGGGAGCTGTTTTTT. Translated, it gives CAISRGGNTGELFF.

V usage is TRBV7-6 and J usage is TRBJ1-1, with a possible D match to TRBD1 (5 bases). The CDR3 has 14 residues. Germline loops: CDR1 SGHVS, CDR2 FNYEAQ. Trimming took 4 bases from V and 10 from J, leaving 19 bases between them. The CDR3 loop is CASSSLMGLPLAFF. CDR3 coding DNA: TGTGCCAGCAGCTCTCTCATGGGACTCCCGCTAGCTTTCTTT.

The rearrangement uses TRBV21-1 and TRBJ1-5. TRBV21-1 counts as a pseudogene. The CDR3 runs 9 residues. The CDR3 DNA reads TGTGCCAGCAGCAACTCCCAGCATTTT. It translates to CASSNSQHF.